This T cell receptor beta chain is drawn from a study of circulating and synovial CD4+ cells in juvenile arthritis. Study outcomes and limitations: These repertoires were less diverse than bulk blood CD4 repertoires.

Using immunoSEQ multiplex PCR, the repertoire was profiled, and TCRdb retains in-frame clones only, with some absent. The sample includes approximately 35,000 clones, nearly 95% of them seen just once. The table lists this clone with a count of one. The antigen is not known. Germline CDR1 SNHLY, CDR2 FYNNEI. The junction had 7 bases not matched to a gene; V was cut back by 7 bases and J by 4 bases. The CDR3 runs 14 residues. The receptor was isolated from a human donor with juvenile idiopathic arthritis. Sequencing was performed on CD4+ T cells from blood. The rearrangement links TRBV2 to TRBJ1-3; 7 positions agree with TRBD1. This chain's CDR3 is CASTQGGLGNTIYF. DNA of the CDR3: TGTGCCAGCACCCAGGGGGGTCTGGGAAACACCATATATTTT.